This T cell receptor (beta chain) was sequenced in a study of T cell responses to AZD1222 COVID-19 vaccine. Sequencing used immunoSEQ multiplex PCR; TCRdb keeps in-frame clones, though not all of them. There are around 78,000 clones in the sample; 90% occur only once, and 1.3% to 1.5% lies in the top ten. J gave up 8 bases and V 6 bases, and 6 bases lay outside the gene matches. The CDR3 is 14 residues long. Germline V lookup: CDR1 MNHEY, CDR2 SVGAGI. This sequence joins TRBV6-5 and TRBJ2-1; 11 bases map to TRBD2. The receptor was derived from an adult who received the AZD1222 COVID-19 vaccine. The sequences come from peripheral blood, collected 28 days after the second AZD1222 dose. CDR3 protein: CASSSSGGPYEQFF. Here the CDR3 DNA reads TGTGCCAGCAGCTCTAGCGGGGGGCCTTATGAGCAGTTCTTC.